These T cell receptor beta chains were read from a single sample in a study of blood T cell repertoires in COVID-19. Only in-frame clones appear in the TCRdb table, and some are missing; sequencing was by immunoSEQ multiplex PCR. The sample has about 270,000 clones, about nine tenths seen once; the top ten hold around 1.5%. The material sequenced was peripheral blood. Receptors originate from a woman in her fifties or sixties who had recovered from COVID-19. Each CDR3 is given with its conserved first and last residue. D genes are given only for firm matches. The size entry is marked missing in some rows and otherwise reads once, few, many or a size class.

clone size	V gene	J gene	D gene	CDR3 DNA	CDR3 protein
.	TRBV5-1	TRBJ2-7	.	TGCGCCAGCAGCTTCGGCGGGGTAGACTACGAGCAGTACTTC	CASSFGGVDYEQYF
.	TRBV10-2	TRBJ2-7	TRBD1	TGCGCCACAGCGGGACAGGGCCCCTACGAGCAGTACTTC	CATAGQGPYEQYF
.	TRBV2	TRBJ2-7	TRBD1	TGTGCCAGCACCGGGACAGATAACTACGAGCAGTACTTC	CASTGTDNYEQYF
.	TRBV6-5	TRBJ1-4	.	TGTGCCAGCAGGAGGAGAGCAACTAATGAAAAACTGTTTTTT	CASRRRATNEKLFF
.	TRBV11-2	TRBJ2-4	.	TGTGCCAGCAGCCCCATAAGGGGTACTCGAAACATTCAGTACTTC	CASSPIRGTRNIQYF
.	TRBV3-1/TRBV3-2	TRBJ1-3	.	TGTGCCAGCAGCCCTTTTTCACATCCTTTCTCTGGAAACACCATATATTTT	CASSPFSHPFSGNTIYF
.	TRBV6-2/TRBV6-3	TRBJ2-7	TRBD1	TGTGCCAGCAGTGACAGGGTCGGGGAGCAGTACTTC	CASSDRVGEQYF
.	TRBV18	TRBJ1-5	.	TGTGCCAGCTCACCGGGCAGGGGCAATCAGCCCCAGCATTTT	CASSPGRGNQPQHF
.	TRBV7-2	TRBJ2-3	TRBD2	TGTGCCAGCAGCTGGACTAGCGGGGGGGCGGTGGATACGCAGTATTTT	CASSWTSGGAVDTQYF
.	TRBV5-1	TRBJ2-7	TRBD2	TGCGCCAGCAGCTTGGCCGGCGGGGGGGCCTCCTACGAGCAGTACTTC	CASSLAGGGASYEQYF
.	TRBV19	TRBJ2-3	.	TGTGCCAGTAGTATAGTCCAGGGGCAGCCAGATACGCAGTATTTT	CASSIVQGQPDTQYF
.	TRBV19	TRBJ1-1	TRBD1	TGTGCCAGTAGTACCGCAGGGGGACAAGCTTTCTTT	CASSTAGGQAFF
.	TRBV7-2	TRBJ2-7	.	TGTGCCAGCAGCCCTACACGGGGAGCTTCCACCTACGAGCAGTACTTC	CASSPTRGASTYEQYF
.	TRBV6-5	TRBJ2-7	.	TGTGCCAGCAGTCCGGGACACCTCGTTGAGCAGTACTTC	CASSPGHLVEQYF
.	TRBV9	TRBJ2-3	TRBD2	TGTGCCAGCAGCGTAGTCCTAGCGGGGGAAGATACGCAGTATTTT	CASSVVLAGEDTQYF
.	TRBV7-9	TRBJ1-2	TRBD1	TGTGCCAGCAGCTTACAGGGGGCGGATGGCTACACCTTC	CASSLQGADGYTF
.	TRBV15	TRBJ2-1	TRBD1	TGTGCCACCAGCAGAGAAGGGACAGCATACAATGAGCAGTTCTTC	CATSREGTAYNEQFF
.	TRBV5-1	TRBJ1-2	TRBD1	TGCGCCAGCAGCTTGGCCCAGGGGGCGGTATATGGCTACACCTTC	CASSLAQGAVYGYTF
.	TRBV19	TRBJ1-5	TRBD1	TGTGCCAGTAGTCCGCGGCAGGGGGGAAATCAGCCCCAGCATTTT	CASSPRQGGNQPQHF
.	TRBV7-9	TRBJ1-2	.	TGTGCCAGCAGCTTAGCACAAAACTATGGCTACACCTTC	CASSLAQNYGYTF
once	TRBV2	TRBJ2-7	.	TGTGCCAGCAGTGGACAGGCGGCAGTCTACGAGCAGTACTTC	CASSGQAAVYEQYF
.	TRBV6-5	TRBJ1-1	TRBD1	TGTGCCAGCAGTCCGATGACAGGGAATACTGAAGCTTTCTTT	CASSPMTGNTEAFF
once	TRBV5-3	TRBJ2-7	TRBD2	TGTGCCAGAAGCAGGGGGCTAGCGGGGGCCTTGACCTACGAGCAGTACTTC	CARSRGLAGALTYEQYF
.	TRBV9	TRBJ2-3	.	TGTGCCAGCAGCGTAATGGGGAGGCCGTCCCTAGATACGCAGTATTTT	CASSVMGRPSLDTQYF
.	TRBV24-1	TRBJ2-1	TRBD2	TGTGCCACCAGTGACCCCGGACTAGCGGGGGTTTATGAGCAGTTCTTC	CATSDPGLAGVYEQFF
once	TRBV7-9	TRBJ1-6	.	TGTGCCAGCAGCTTAGTCGGGTCACCCCTCCACTTT	CASSLVGSPLHF
.	TRBV28	TRBJ2-3	.	TGTGCCAGCACCTGGGAGATCACAGATACGCAGTATTTT	CASTWEITDTQYF
.	TRBV28	TRBJ1-4	.	TGTGCCAGCGGGGGGGCATATGAAAAACTGTTTTTT	CASGGAYEKLFF
once	TRBV11-3	TRBJ2-3	.	TGTGCCAGCAGCGGTAGCGGCTATACGCAGTATTTT	CASSGSGYTQYF
few	TRBV19	TRBJ1-1	.	TGTGCCAGTAGTATACAGGGGAGCACTGAAGCTTTCTTT	CASSIQGSTEAFF
.	TRBV6-2/TRBV6-3	TRBJ1-6	TRBD1	TGTGCCAGCAGCCACAGGGGACAGCCTTATAATTCACCCCTCCACTTT	CASSHRGQPYNSPLHF
once	TRBV9	TRBJ1-1	.	TGTGCCAGCAGCTTCAAGCAGACAGGCACTGAAGCTTTCTTT	CASSFKQTGTEAFF
.	TRBV20-1	TRBJ2-3	.	TGCAGTGCTAGAGCCATAGATACGCAGTATTTT	CSARAIDTQYF
.	TRBV6-5	TRBJ2-1	TRBD1	TGTGCCAGCAGCCGAGGGACAGGGGTTTACAATGAGCAGTTCTTC	CASSRGTGVYNEQFF
.	TRBV3-1/TRBV3-2	TRBJ2-2	TRBD2	TGTGCCAGCAGCGAGACTAGCGGGGGGCCGGGTACCGGGGAGCTGTTTTTT	CASSETSGGPGTGELFF
.	TRBV4-1	TRBJ1-2	TRBD1	TGCGCCAGCAGCCGAGGGCAACAGGGGATAGGATTCTATGGCTACACCTTC	CASSRGQQGIGFYGYTF
.	TRBV7-2	TRBJ1-6	.	TGTGCCAGCAGCTTAGACTCAGTGACTCGTACCCTTAATTCACCCCTCCACTTT	CASSLDSVTRTLNSPLHF
.	TRBV7-6	TRBJ2-1	TRBD1	TGTGCCAGCAGCCACTACCGGGACAGAAAGTTCTTC	CASSHYRDRKFF
.	TRBV7-6	TRBJ2-7	TRBD1	TGTGCCAGCAGCAACCGACAGGGGGCCGACTACGAGCAGTACTTC	CASSNRQGADYEQYF
.	TRBV4-3	TRBJ1-5	.	TGCGCCAGCAGCCAACACGGGGATAGCAATCAGCCCCAGCATTTT	CASSQHGDSNQPQHF
.	TRBV5-8	TRBJ2-3	.	TGTGCCGGGGGGAACACAGATACGCAGTATTTT	CAGGNTDTQYF
.	TRBV4-2	TRBJ1-5	TRBD1	TGTGCCAGCAGCCAACTAGGGACAGGGGGTTCGCCCCAGCATTTT	CASSQLGTGGSPQHF
.	TRBV11-2	TRBJ1-4	TRBD1	TGTGCCAGCAGCTGGGACAGGGGGCACGAAAAACTGTTTTTT	CASSWDRGHEKLFF
.	TRBV2	TRBJ2-2	TRBD2	TGTGCCAGCAGGAGAAGCCTAGCGGGGGCTGGGGAGCTGTTTTTT	CASRRSLAGAGELFF
.	TRBV6-5	TRBJ2-1	.	TGTGCCAGCAGGAAGCGGGCCAATGAGCAGTTCTTC	CASRKRANEQFF